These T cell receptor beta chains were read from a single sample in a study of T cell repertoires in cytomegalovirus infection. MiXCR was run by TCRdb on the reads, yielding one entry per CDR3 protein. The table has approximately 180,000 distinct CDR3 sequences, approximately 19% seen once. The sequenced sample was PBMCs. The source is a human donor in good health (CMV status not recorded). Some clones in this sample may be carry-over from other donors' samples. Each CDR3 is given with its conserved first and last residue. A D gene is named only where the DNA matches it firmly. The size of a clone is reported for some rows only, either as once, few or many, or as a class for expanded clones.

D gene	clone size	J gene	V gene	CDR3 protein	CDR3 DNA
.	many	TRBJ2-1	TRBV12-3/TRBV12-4	CASSLGGGGDEQFF	TGTGCCAGCAGTTTAGGGGGAGGGGGCGATGAGCAGTTCTTC
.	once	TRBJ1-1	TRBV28	CARSPRGYRAFF	TGTGCCAGAAGTCCGAGGGGTTATCGGGCTTTCTTT
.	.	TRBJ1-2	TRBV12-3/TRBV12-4	CASSLKRLWGVYGYTF	TGTGCCAGCAGTTTAAAGCGGTTGTGGGGGGTCTATGGCTACACCTTC
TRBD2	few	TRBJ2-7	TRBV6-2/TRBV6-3	CASSYVGGRGYEQYF	TGTGCCAGCAGTTACGTCGGCGGGAGGGGCTACGAGCAGTACTTC
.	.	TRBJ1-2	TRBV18	CASSPVGDQFQGYTF	TGTGCCAGCTCACCAGTGGGCGATCAGTTTCAGGGCTACACCTTC
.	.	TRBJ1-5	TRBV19	CASSGQYDSNQPQHF	TGTGCCAGTAGTGGACAGTACGATAGCAATCAGCCCCAGCATTTT
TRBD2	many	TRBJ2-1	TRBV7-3	CASSPKRASGTHEQFF	TGTGCCAGCAGCCCAAAGAGGGCTAGCGGGACCCATGAGCAGTTCTTC
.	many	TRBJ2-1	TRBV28	CASSFDVLQMQFF	TGTGCCAGCAGTTTTGACGTCTTGCAAATGCAGTTCTTC
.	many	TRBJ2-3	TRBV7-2	CASSLALTESTDTQYF	TGTGCCAGCAGCTTAGCTTTGACAGAAAGCACAGATACGCAGTATTTT
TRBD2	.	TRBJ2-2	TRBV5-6	CTSSLGLAEVTGELFF	TGTACCAGCAGCTTGGGACTAGCGGAAGTCACCGGGGAGCTGTTTTTT
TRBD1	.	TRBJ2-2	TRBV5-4	CASGRQGATGELFF	TGTGCCAGCGGGAGGCAGGGGGCCACCGGGGAGCTGTTTTTT
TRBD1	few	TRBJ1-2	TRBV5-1	CASSGGQGAQYGYTF	TGCGCCAGCAGCGGGGGACAGGGGGCCCAGTATGGCTACACCTTC
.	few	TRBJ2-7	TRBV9	CASSVGGDSYEQYF	TGTGCCAGCAGCGTAGGGGGGGACTCCTACGAGCAGTACTTC